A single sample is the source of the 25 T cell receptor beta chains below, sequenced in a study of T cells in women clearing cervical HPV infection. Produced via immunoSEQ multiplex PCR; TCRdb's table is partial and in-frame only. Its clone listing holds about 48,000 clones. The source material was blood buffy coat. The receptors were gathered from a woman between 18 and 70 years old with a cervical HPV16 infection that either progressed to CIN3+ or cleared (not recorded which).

The CDR3 sequence: CASSLMGQGGRAYEQYF. CDR3 DNA, as far as it was read: TGCGCCAGCAGCTTAATGGGACAGGGAGGTCGGGCCTACGAG. The J gene is TRBJ2-7, the V gene TRBV5-1; TRBD1 matches at 9 bases. The CDR3 end falls 3 residues outside the read, so it is completed with the germline J gene. With V trimmed by 2 bases and J by 2 bases, 11 bases remained unmatched. Germline V gene data show CDR1 as SGHRS and CDR2 as YFSETQ. This CDR3 has 17 residues.

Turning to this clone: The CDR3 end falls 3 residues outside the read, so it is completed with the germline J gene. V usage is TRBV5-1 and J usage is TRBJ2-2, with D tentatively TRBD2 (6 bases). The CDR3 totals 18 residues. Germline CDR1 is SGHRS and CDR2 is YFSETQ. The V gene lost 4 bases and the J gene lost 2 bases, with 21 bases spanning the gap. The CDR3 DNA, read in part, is TGCGCCAGCAGCGCGGGGACTCGGCAACTCACTAACACCGGGGAG. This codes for CASSAGTRQLTNTGE. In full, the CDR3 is CASSAGTRQLTNTGELFF.

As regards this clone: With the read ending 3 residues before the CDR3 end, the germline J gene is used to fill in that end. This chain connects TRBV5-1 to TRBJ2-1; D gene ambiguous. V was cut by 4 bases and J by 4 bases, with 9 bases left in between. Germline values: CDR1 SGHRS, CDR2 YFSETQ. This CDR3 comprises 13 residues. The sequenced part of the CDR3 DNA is TGCGCCAGCAGCCGAAAAAGGTACAATGAG. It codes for CASSRKRYNE. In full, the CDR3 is CASSRKRYNEQFF.

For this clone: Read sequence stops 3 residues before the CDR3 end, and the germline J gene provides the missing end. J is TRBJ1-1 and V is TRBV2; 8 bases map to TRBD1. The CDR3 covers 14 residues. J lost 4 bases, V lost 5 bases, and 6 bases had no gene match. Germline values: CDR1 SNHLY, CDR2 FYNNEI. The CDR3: CASSQTGVGTEAFF. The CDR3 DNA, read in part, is TGTGCCAGCAGTCAGACAGGGGTCGGCACTGAA.

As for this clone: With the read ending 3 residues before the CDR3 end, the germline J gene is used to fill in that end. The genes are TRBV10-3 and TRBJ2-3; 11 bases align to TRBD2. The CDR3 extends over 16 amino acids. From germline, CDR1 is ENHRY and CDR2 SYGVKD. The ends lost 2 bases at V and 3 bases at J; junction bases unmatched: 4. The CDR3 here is CAISETSGSLTDTQYF. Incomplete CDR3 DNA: TGTGCCATCAGTGAGACTAGCGGGAGTCTTACAGATACG.

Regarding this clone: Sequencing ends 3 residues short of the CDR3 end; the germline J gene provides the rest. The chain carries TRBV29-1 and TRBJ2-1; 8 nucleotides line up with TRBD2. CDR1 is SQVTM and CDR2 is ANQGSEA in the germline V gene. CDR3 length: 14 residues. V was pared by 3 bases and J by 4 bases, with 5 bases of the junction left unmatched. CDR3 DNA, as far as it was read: TGCAGCGTTGACACGGCGGGGGGTTACAATGAG. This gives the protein CSVDTAGGYNE. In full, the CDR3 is CSVDTAGGYNEQFF.

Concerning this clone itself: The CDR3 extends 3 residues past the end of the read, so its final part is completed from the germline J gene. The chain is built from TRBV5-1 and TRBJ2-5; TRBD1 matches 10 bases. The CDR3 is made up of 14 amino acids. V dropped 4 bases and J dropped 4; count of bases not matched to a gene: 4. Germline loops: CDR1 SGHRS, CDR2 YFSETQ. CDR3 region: CASSPDRGRETQYF. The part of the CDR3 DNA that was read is TGCGCCAGCAGCCCAGACAGGGGGCGAGAGACC.

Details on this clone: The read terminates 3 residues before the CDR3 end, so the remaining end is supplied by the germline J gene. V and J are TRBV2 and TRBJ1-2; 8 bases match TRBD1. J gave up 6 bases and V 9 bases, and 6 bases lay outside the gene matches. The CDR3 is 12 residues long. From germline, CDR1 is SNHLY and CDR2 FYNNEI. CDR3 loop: CARGTGSNGYTF. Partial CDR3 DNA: TGTGCCAGGGGGACAGGTAGCAATGGC.

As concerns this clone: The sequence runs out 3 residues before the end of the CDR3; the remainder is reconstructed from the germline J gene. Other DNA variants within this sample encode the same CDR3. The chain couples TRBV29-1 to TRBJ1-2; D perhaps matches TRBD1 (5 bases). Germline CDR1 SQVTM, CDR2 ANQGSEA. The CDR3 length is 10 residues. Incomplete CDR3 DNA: TGCAGCGTTGATAGGGGAGGC. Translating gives CSVDRGG. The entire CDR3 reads CSVDRGGYTF.

CDR3 protein: CASSSNTDTQYF. CDR3 bases read: TGTGCCAGCAGCTCTAACACAGATACG. The genes are TRBV11-3 and TRBJ2-3; D not resolved. The sequence runs out 3 residues before the end of the CDR3; the remainder is reconstructed from the germline J gene. The germline gives CDR1 SGHNT, CDR2 YENEEA. The CDR3 loop spans 12 amino acids. The V end lost 4 bases, the J end lost 2 bases, and 4 bases lay between the germline ends.

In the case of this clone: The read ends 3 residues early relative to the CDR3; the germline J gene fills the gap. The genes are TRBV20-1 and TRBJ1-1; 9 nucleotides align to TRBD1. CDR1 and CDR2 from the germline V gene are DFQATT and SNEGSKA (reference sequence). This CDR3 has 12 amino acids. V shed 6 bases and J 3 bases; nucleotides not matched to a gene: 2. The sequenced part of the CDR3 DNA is TGCAGTGCCGGGACAGGGTACACTGAA. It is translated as CSAGTGYTE. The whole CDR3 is CSAGTGYTEAFF.

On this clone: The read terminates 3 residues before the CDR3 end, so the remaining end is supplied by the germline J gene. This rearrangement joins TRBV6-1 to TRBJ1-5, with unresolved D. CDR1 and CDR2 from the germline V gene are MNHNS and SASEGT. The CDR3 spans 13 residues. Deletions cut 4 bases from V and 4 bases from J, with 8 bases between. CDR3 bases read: TGTGCCAGCAGTGTCAGACTTAATCAGCCC. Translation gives CASSVRLNQP. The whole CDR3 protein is CASSVRLNQPQHF.

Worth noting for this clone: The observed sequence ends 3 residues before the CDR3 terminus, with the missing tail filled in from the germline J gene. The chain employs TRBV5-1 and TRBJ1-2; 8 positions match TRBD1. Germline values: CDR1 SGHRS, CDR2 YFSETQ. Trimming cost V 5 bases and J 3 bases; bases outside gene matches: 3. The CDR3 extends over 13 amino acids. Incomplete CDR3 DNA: TGCGCCAGCAGGTTGACAGGGGACTATGGC. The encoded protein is CASRLTGDYG. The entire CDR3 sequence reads CASRLTGDYGYTF.

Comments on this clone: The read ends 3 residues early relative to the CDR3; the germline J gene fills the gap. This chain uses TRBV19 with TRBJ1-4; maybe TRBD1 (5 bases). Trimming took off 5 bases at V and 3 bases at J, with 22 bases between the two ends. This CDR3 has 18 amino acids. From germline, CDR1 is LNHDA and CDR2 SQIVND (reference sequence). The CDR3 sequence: CASSDGGRPLRANEKLFF. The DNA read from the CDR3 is TGTGCCAGTAGTGACGGGGGACGTCCTCTCCGGGCTAATGAAAAA.

The chain's CDR3 is CASSLYRGQETQYF. The CDR3 bases that were read are TGTGCCAGCAGCCTCTACAGGGGGCAAGAGACC. The rearrangement uses TRBV7-7 and TRBJ2-5, with TRBD1 matching 8 bases. The read halts 3 residues ahead of the CDR3 end, with the missing end drawn from the germline J gene. The germline gives CDR1 SSHAT, CDR2 FNYEAQ (reference sequence). This CDR3 is 14 amino acids long. J gave up 2 bases and V 5 bases, and 4 bases lay outside the gene matches.

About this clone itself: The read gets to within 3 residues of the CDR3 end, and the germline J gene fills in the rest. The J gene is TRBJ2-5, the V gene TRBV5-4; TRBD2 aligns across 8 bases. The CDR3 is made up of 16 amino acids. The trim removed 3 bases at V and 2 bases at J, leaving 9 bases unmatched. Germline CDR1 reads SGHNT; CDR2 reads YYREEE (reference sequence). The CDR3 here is CASSYPTSGEQETQYF. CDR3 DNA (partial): TGTGCCAGCAGCTACCCCACTAGCGGAGAACAAGAGACC.

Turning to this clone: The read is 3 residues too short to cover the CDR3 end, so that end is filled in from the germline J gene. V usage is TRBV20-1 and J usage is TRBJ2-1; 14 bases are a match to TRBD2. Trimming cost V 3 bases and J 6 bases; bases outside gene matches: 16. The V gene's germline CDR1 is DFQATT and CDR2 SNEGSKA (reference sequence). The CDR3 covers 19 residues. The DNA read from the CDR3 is TGCAGTGCTAGGGGACTAGCGGGAGAGCTGAACACATTACCCAATGAG. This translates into CSARGLAGELNTLPNE. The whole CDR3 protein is CSARGLAGELNTLPNEQFF.

CDR3 region: CASSSSGVDTDTAFF. CDR3 DNA, as far as it was read: TGTGCCAGCTCCTCTTCCGGGGTCGACACAGATACG. The chain has TRBV7-4 and TRBJ1-1; no clear D gene. The CDR3 end is not reached by the read, which stops 3 residues before it; the germline J gene fills it in. The CDR3 totals 15 residues. Per germline, CDR1 SGHVT and CDR2 SQSDAQ.

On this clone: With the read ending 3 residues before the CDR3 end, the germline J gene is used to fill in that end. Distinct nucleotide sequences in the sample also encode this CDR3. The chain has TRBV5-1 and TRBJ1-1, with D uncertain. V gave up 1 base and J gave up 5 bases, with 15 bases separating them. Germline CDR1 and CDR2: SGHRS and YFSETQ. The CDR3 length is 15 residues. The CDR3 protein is CASSLLSTPNTEAFF. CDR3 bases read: TGCGCCAGCAGCTTGTTAAGCACTCCGAATACTGAA.

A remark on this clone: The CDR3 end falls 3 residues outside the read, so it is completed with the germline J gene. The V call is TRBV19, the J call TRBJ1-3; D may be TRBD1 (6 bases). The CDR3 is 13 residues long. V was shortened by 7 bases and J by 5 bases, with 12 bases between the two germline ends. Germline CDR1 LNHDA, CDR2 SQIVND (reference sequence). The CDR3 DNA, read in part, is TGTGCCAGTATAGGGGGTCGCCGAAACACC. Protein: CASIGGRRNT. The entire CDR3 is CASIGGRRNTIYF.

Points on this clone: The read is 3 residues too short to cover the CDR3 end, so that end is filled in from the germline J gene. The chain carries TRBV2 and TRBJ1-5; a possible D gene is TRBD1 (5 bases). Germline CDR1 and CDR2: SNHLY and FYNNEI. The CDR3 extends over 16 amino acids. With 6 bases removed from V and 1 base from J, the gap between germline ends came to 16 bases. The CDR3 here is CASRSAGPSSNQPQHF. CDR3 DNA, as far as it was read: TGTGCCAGCAGGTCGGCGGGGCCTTCGAGCAATCAGCCC.

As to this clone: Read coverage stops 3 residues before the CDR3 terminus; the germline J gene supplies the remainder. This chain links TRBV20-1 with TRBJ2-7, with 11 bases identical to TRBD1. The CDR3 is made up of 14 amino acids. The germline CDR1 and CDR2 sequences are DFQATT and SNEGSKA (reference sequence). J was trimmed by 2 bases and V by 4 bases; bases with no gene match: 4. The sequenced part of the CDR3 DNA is TGCAGTGCTACTAGGACAGGGGGCGCCTACGAG. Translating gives CSATRTGGAYE. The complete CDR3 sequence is CSATRTGGAYEQYF.

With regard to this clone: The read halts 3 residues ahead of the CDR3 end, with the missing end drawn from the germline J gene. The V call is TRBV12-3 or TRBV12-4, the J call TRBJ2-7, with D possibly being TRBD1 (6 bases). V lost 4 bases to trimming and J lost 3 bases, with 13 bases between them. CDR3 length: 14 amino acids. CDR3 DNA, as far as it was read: TGTGCCAGCAGTTCGTACAGGGAAAACTACGAG. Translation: CASSSYRENYE. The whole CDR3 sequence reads CASSSYRENYEQYF.

The sequenced CDR3 bases are TGTGCCAGCAGTCAAACGGACAGAAACACTGAA. Translated, it gives CASSQTDRNTE. The full CDR3 reads CASSQTDRNTEAFF. The rearrangement links TRBV6-2 or TRBV6-3 to TRBJ1-1; tentatively, D is TRBD1 (6 bases). Read sequence stops 3 residues before the CDR3 end, and the germline J gene provides the missing end. Trimming took off 5 bases at V and 2 bases at J, with 12 bases between the two ends. CDR3 length equals 14 residues. Germline values: CDR1 MNHEY, CDR2 SVGEGT.

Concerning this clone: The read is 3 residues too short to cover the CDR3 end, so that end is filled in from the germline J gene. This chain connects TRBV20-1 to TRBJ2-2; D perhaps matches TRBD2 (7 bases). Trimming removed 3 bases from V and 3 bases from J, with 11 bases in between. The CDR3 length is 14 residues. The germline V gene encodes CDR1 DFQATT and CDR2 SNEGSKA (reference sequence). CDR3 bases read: TGCAGTGCTAGTCGGGGGGCCGACACCGGGGAG. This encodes CSASRGADTGE. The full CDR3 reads CSASRGADTGELFF.